This T cell receptor (beta chain) was identified in a study of blood T cell repertoires in COVID-19. About the study: The United States, Italy and Spain supplied acute and convalescent COVID-19 samples. T cells, B-cell-depleted T cells, or PBMCs provided the cDNA or gDNA that served as material.

As originally analysed: Quantification of nucleated cells was approximated via reference gene primer amplification. The method was immunoSEQ multiplex PCR; TCRdb's version includes in-frame clones alone and lacks a portion of them. The DNA was the basis for D and trimming; V, J and clone size are from that table. The sample holds 75,000 or so clones, around 90% seen once. CDR1 ENHRY and CDR2 SYGVKD come from the germline V gene. The CDR3 loop spans 14 amino acids. The junction had 10 bases not matched to a gene; V was cut back by 7 bases and J by 5 bases. The sequencing sample was made of peripheral blood. The clonotype was recovered from a woman at least 80 years old with active or convalescent COVID-19. V is TRBV10-3 and J is TRBJ2-5, with 7 bases identical to TRBD2. CDR3 in DNA: TGTGCCATCACGAGCGGGATCTCTGGGGAGACCCAGTACTTC. Encoded protein: CAITSGISGETQYF.